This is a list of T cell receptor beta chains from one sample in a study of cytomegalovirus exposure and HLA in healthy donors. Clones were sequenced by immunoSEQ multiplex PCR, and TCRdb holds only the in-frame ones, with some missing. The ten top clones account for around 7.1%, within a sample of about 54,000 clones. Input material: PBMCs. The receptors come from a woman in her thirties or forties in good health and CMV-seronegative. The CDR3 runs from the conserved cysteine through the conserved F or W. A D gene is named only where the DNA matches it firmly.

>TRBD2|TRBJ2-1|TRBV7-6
CASGRVLHNEQFF
TGTGCCAGCGGGAGGGTCCTCCACAATGAGCAGTTCTTC
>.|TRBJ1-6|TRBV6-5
CASSYLPDSPLHF
TGTGCCAGCAGTTACTTGCCGGATTCACCCCTCCACTTT
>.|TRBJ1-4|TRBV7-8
CASSFGTKTTNEKLFF
TGTGCCAGCAGCTTCGGGACAAAAACAACTAATGAAAAACTGTTTTTT
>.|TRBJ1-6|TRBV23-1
CASSQSMRGGRKNNSPLHF
TGCGCCAGCAGTCAATCGATGCGGGGGGGGAGGAAAAATAATTCACCCCTCCACTTT
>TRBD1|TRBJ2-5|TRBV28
CATRTGGTETQYF
TGTGCCACTAGGACAGGGGGTACGGAGACCCAGTACTTC
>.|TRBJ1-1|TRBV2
CASSEAGLEREAFF
TGTGCCAGCAGTGAAGCGGGACTTGAACGGGAAGCTTTCTTT
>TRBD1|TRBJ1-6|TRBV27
CASRPDGTGGSPLHF
TGTGCCAGCAGGCCAGATGGGACAGGGGGTTCTCCCCTCCACTTT
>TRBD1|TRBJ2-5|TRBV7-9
CASSLTQGQGQAETQYF
TGTGCCAGCAGCTTAACTCAGGGACAGGGGCAGGCAGAGACCCAGTACTTC
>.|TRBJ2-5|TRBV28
CASSPPGALEETQYF
TGTGCCAGCAGTCCCCCTGGTGCGTTAGAAGAGACCCAGTACTTC
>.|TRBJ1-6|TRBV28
CASGGARGNSPLHF
TGTGCCAGCGGGGGGGCTAGAGGCAATTCACCCCTACACTTT
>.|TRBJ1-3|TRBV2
CASNLGRTVNTIYF
TGTGCCAGCAACCTGGGCCGTACGGTAAACACCATATATTTT
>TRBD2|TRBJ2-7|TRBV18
CASSTGPGGGYEQYF
TGTGCCAGCTCAACCGGGCCGGGAGGGGGCTACGAGCAGTACTTC
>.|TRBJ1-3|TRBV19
CASSYWDTGSGNTIYF
TGTGCCAGTAGTTATTGGGACACGGGCTCTGGAAACACCATATATTTT
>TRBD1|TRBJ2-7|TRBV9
CASSVGGTGDYEQYF
TGTGCCAGCAGCGTAGGCGGGACAGGGGACTACGAGCAGTACTTC
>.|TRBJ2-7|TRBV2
CATRDLSYEQYF
TGTGCCACCCGGGACTTGTCCTACGAGCAGTACTTC
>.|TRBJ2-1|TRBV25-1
CASRFQGGQGLYNEQFF
TGTGCCAGCAGGTTCCAGGGTGGGCAGGGCTTATACAATGAGCAGTTCTTC
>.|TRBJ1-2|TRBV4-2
CASSQDLVQGNYGYTF
TGTGCCAGCAGCCAAGATTTGGTACAGGGAAACTATGGCTACACCTTC
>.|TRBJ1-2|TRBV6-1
CASSEALEEVYGYTF
TGTGCCAGCAGTGAAGCGCTCGAGGAGGTCTATGGCTACACCTTC
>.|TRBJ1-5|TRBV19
CASSQVAGISNQPQHF
TGTGCCAGTAGCCAAGTTGCCGGGATCAGCAATCAGCCCCAGCATTTT
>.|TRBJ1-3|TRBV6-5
CASSYATGGSGNTIYF
TGTGCCAGCAGTTACGCCACAGGTGGCTCTGGAAACACCATATATTTT
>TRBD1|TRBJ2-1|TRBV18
CASSPIGQEDNEQFF
TGTGCCAGCTCACCTATCGGACAGGAAGACAATGAGCAGTTCTTC
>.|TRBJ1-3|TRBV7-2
CASSTRGETGNTIYF
TGTGCCAGCAGCACCAGGGGCGAGACTGGAAACACCATATATTTT
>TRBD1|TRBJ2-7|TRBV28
CASSSTGALAYEQYF
TGTGCCAGCAGTTCGACAGGGGCCCTAGCCTACGAGCAGTACTTC
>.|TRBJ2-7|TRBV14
CASSQATLYEQYF
TGTGCCAGCAGCCAAGCTACTCTCTACGAGCAGTACTTC
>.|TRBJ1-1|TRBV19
CASSIEGGRRREAFF
TGTGCCAGTAGTATAGAGGGGGGGCGCAGGCGTGAAGCTTTCTTT
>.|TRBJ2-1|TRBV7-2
CASSLGSSLSNEQFF
TGTGCCAGCAGCTTAGGTAGTAGTTTAAGCAATGAGCAGTTCTTC
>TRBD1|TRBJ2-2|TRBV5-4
CASSLMGQGALNTGELFF
TGTGCCAGCAGCTTGATGGGACAGGGGGCGCTGAACACCGGGGAGCTGTTTTTT
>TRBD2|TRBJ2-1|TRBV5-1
CASSPHHGGGGRNEQFF
TGCGCCAGCAGCCCTCACCATGGGGGCGGGGGGCGGAATGAGCAGTTCTTC
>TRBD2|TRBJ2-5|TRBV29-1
CSVERLAGGYSQETQYF
TGCAGCGTTGAAAGACTAGCGGGAGGGTATTCCCAAGAGACCCAGTACTTC
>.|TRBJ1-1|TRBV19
CASSILSTGGTEAFF
TGTGCCAGTAGTATCCTCTCGACAGGTGGTACTGAAGCTTTCTTT
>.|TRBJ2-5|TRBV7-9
CASSLGVVGETQYF
TGTGCCAGCAGTCTCGGTGTAGTCGGAGAGACCCAGTACTTC
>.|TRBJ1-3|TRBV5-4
CASSLTTGGSGNTIYF
TGTGCCAGCAGCCTGACGACAGGAGGCTCTGGAAACACCATATATTTT
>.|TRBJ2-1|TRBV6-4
CASSDRNSGYNEQFF
TGTGCCAGCAGTGATAGGAATAGCGGATACAATGAGCAGTTCTTC
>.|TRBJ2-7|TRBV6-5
CASSYSTVSSYEQYF
TGTGCCAGCAGTTACTCGACAGTCAGCTCCTACGAGCAGTACTTC
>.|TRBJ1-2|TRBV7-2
CASSLELKGNYGYTF
TGTGCCAGCAGCTTAGAGCTAAAGGGGAACTATGGCTACACCTTC
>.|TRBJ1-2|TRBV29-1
CSVDGGYTF
TGCAGCGTTGACGGTGGCTACACCTTC
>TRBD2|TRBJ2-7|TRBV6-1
CASSGTSGTEQYF
TGTGCCAGCAGTGGGACTAGCGGGACCGAGCAGTACTTC
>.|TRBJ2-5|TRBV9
CASSVVVRGTQYF
TGTGCCAGCAGCGTAGTGGTCAGAGGGACCCAGTACTTC
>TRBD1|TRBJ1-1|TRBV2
CASSPPTWDRGNTEAFF
TGTGCCAGCAGTCCCCCAACTTGGGACAGGGGGAACACTGAAGCTTTCTTT
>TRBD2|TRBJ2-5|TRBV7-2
CASSSSGGGETQYF
TGTGCCAGCAGCTCAAGCGGGGGCGGGGAGACCCAGTACTTC
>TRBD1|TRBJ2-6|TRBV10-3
CAISDVRDRSSGANVLTF
TGTGCCATCAGTGACGTACGGGACAGAAGCTCTGGGGCCAACGTCCTGACTTTC
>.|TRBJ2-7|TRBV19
CASTPDSAYEQYF
TGTGCCAGTACCCCGGACAGCGCCTACGAGCAGTACTTC
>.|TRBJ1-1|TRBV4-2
CASSPLERGGTEAFF
TGTGCCAGCAGCCCTCTAGAAAGGGGAGGCACTGAAGCTTTCTTT
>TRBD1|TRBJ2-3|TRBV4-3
CASSPGWTGGTIDTQYF
TGCGCCAGCAGCCCAGGGTGGACAGGGGGTACAATTGATACGCAGTATTTT
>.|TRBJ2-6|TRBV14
CASSHTGPLVNVLTF
TGTGCCAGCAGCCACACAGGGCCCCTTGTGAACGTCCTGACTTTC
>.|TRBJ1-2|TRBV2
CASSEAGPVSAYGYTF
TGTGCCAGCAGTGAAGCGGGGCCTGTAAGCGCCTATGGCTACACCTTC